These 11 T cell receptor beta chains were all obtained from the same sample, sequenced in a study of blood T cells in healthy people across ages. A second PCR of about 7 to 11 cycles used a sample-barcoded 5' primer and a J-beta primer mix. TCRdb reprocessed the 5' RACE reads with MiXCR, giving one entry per CDR3 protein. The sample lists around 870,000 distinct CDR3 sequences; about 28% were seen once. The sequenced sample was blood. The receptors come from an elderly woman in good health.

The J gene is TRBJ2-1, the V gene TRBV7-9; 7 nucleotides align to TRBD1. Trimming removed 6 bases from V and 8 bases from J; junction bases left unmatched: 7. CDR3 length: 13 amino acids. The germline V gene has CDR1 SEHNR and CDR2 FQNEAQ (reference sequence). The DNA of the CDR3 is TGTGCCAGCAGGCAACCCACAGGGGATGAGCAGTTCTTC. Translating it yields CASRQPTGDEQFF.

Note on this clonotype: This clone may be a read error of a much larger clone one base away. The J gene is TRBJ2-7, the V gene TRBV5-1; TRBD1 is a possible D gene (5 bases). Trimming pared 3 bases from V and 2 bases from J, leaving 12 bases between. The CDR3 sequence is 14 residues long. CDR1 is SGHRS and CDR2 is YFSETQ in the germline V gene. Here the CDR3 reads CASSWGADAYEQYF. The CDR3 DNA reads TGCGCCAGCAGCTGGGGCGCGGACGCCTACGAGCAGTACTTC.

Turning to this clonotype: A much larger clone lies a single base off, so this may be a read error. The chain carries TRBV5-1 and TRBJ2-3; D not certain. This CDR3 spans 12 amino acids. In germline, CDR1 is SGHRS, CDR2 YFSETQ. Trimming took 0 bases from V and 8 from J, leaving 7 bases between them. The CDR3 DNA follows: TGCGCCAGCAGCTTGGATCAAGGTACGCAGTATTTT. Its protein product is CASSLDQGTQYF.

This clonotype was observed at least ten times. V gene TRBV6-2 or TRBV6-3 combines with J gene TRBJ2-5; D is perhaps TRBD1 or TRBD2 (6 bases each). The V and J ends lost 8 bases and 6 bases respectively, with 22 bases between them. Germline assignment: CDR1 MNHEY and CDR2 SVGEGT. The CDR3 spans 15 residues. CDR3 sequence (DNA): TGTGCCAGCCGGCCGGGAGAAGGGGGGATAAAGACCCAGTACTTC. Its translation is CASRPGEGGIKTQYF.

For this clonotype: The junction departs from germline at one end; a sequencing error may be responsible. The gene calls are TRBV18 and TRBJ2-5; D is unclear. The CDR3 sequence is 12 residues long. Germline loops: CDR1 KGHSH, CDR2 LQKENI. As DNA, the CDR3 is TGTACCAGCTCAAGCAGACAAGAGACCCAGTACTTC. Encoded protein: CTSSSRQETQYF.

In its sample, this clonotype was seen many times. This rearrangement joins TRBV12-3 or TRBV12-4 to TRBJ2-1; TRBD1 matches at 8 bases. V gave up 6 bases and J gave up 4 bases; unmatched junction bases: 11. There are 16 residues in the CDR3. The CDR3 reads CASSLIDRGPYNEQFF. As DNA, the CDR3 is TGTGCCAGCAGCCTAATCGACAGGGGCCCATACAATGAGCAGTTCTTC.

Comments on this clonotype: A much larger clonotype is one base distant, so this may be a read error. This chain links TRBV10-3 with TRBJ2-3, with 8 bases matching TRBD2. CDR3 size: 17 residues. Germline V gene data show CDR1 as ENHRY and CDR2 as SYGVKD. The CDR3 protein is CAIRRGVTTLSTDTRYF. CDR3 sequence (DNA): TGTGCCATCAGGCGGGGGGTCACAACTTTAAGCACAGATACGCGGTATTTT.

This clonotype was counted ten times or more. The chain recombines TRBV7-2 with TRBJ2-2; 8 bases line up with TRBD1. The CDR3 is 14 residues long. Per germline, CDR1 SGHTA and CDR2 FQGNSA. V lost 5 bases and J lost 8; bases outside the gene matches: 7. The CDR3 sequence: CASSLQGATGELFF. CDR3 bases: TGTGCCAGCAGCCTGCAGGGGGCAACAGGGGAGCTGTTTTTT.

This clonotype was picked up a small number of times. V is TRBV18 and J is TRBJ2-1; TRBD2 aligns across 10 bases. Looked up from germline, CDR1 is KGHSH and CDR2 is LQKENI. J gave up 3 bases and V 1 base, and 6 bases lay outside the gene matches. The CDR3 loop spans 17 amino acids. CDR3 sequence reads: CASSPRSGGASYNEQFF. The CDR3 DNA reads TGTGCCAGCTCACCACGGAGCGGGGGGGCCAGCTACAATGAGCAGTTCTTC.

The rearrangement uses TRBV4-3 and TRBJ2-3; D may match TRBD1 or TRBD2 (5 bases each). CDR3 length equals 20 residues. Germline V CDR1 and CDR2: LGHNA, YSLEER. With 1 base removed from V and 3 bases from J, the gap between germline ends came to 26 bases. The DNA of the CDR3 is TGCGCCAGCAGCCAAGGTATTCTTGTCGTGAGGGGCTATATGACAGATACGCAGTATTTT. Residues: CASSQGILVVRGYMTDTQYF.

The sample holds a few counts of this clonotype. In nucleotides, the CDR3 is TGTGCCAGCAGCGTTAGTAGCGGGGGGCTTTTTAATGAGCAGTTCTTC. Encoded protein: CASSVSSGGLFNEQFF. This sequence joins TRBV11-3 and TRBJ2-1; 10 bases agree with TRBD2. The trim removed 5 bases at V and 7 bases at J, leaving 11 bases unmatched. CDR1 and CDR2 (germline): SGHNT, YENEEA. The CDR3 is 16 amino acids.